Below, 16 T cell receptor beta chains from the same sample are listed, as sequenced in a study of CD8 T cells in Susac syndrome. RNA was extracted with the RNeasy kit, and a quantity of roughly 0.5 to 1 ug was reverse transcribed using random hexamers. One entry per CDR3 protein, called by TCRdb with MiXCR from the immunoSEQ multiplex PCR reads. The top ten hold over 0.1% of the sample, which has 200,000 to 250,000 distinct CDR3 sequences, about 90% seen once. The sequenced material came from CD8+ T cells from PBMCs. These receptors were collected from a human donor with multiple sclerosis.

The chain carries TRBV4-3 and TRBJ2-5; D is possibly TRBD1 (6 bases). Trimming took 4 bases from V and 5 from J, leaving 11 bases between them. Germline V lookup: CDR1 LGHNA, CDR2 YSLEER. The CDR3 runs to 13 residues. CDR3 protein: CASSLDRGETQYF. The CDR3 DNA reads as TGCGCCAGCAGCCTGGACAGAGGGGAGACCCAGTACTTC.

The genes are TRBV6-5 and TRBJ1-5; 8 bases map to TRBD1. This CDR3 comprises 14 residues. The germline gives CDR1 MNHEY, CDR2 SVGAGI. V was pared by 6 bases and J by 4 bases, with 5 bases of the junction left unmatched. In nucleotides, the CDR3 is TGTGCCAGCAGCGACTACAGGGGGAATCAGCCCCAGCATTTT. This codes for CASSDYRGNQPQHF.

In this sample, this clonotype turned up once. V is TRBV29-1 and J is TRBJ1-1; TRBD1 matches 8 bases. The V and J ends lost 7 bases and 8 bases, in that order; junction bases with no gene match: 9. This CDR3 region has 12 residues. Germline CDR1 is SQVTM and CDR2 is ANQGSEA. CDR3 protein: CSGTGTLREAFF. The CDR3 DNA reads as TGCAGCGGGACAGGGACCCTGCGAGAAGCTTTCTTT.

V gene TRBV12-3 or TRBV12-4 combines with J gene TRBJ2-1; maybe TRBD2 (6 bases). V lost 10 bases to trimming and J lost 4 bases, with 20 bases between them. CDR3 length equals 15 residues. CDR3 region: CAIANWGVKYNEQFF. CDR3 sequence (DNA): TGTGCCATCGCCAACTGGGGGGTTAAATACAATGAGCAGTTCTTC.

This chain links TRBV12-3 or TRBV12-4 with TRBJ2-3; maybe TRBD2 (6 bases). This CDR3 is built from 16 residues. Trimming cost V 2 bases and J 2 bases, with 14 bases left between them. The CDR3 DNA reads TGTGCCAGCAGTTTAAGGGGACTGGGCAACACAGATACGCAGTATTTT. This translates into CASSLRGLGNTDTQYF.

This chain joins TRBV12-3 or TRBV12-4 and TRBJ2-2; D not resolved. The CDR3 consists of 12 residues. V was cut by 6 bases and J by 7 bases, with 9 bases left in between. CDR3 sequence reads: CASSRFNGELFF. The DNA for the CDR3 is TGTGCCAGCAGCCGGTTCAACGGGGAGCTGTTTTTT.

The chain combines TRBV4-1 with TRBJ1-5; no clear D gene. Germline CDR1 MGHRA, CDR2 YSYEKL. CDR3 size: 17 residues. Trimming removed 4 bases at V and 0 bases at J, with 16 bases between. In DNA, the CDR3 is TGCGCCAGCAGCCCCTCTTATTTACCAGATAGCAATCAGCCCCAGCATTTT. The encoded protein is CASSPSYLPDSNQPQHF.

The J gene is TRBJ2-7, the V gene TRBV20-1; 8 nucleotides line up with TRBD2. The CDR3 runs to 14 residues. The V and J ends lost 6 bases and 4 bases, in that order; junction bases with no gene match: 11. Germline CDR1 reads DFQATT; CDR2 reads SNEGSKA (reference sequence). CDR3 protein: CSALTGRALYEQYF. The CDR3 DNA is TGCAGTGCCCTAACCGGGAGGGCCTTATACGAGCAGTACTTC.

The V and J genes are TRBV4-1 and TRBJ1-2; TRBD1 is a possible D gene (5 bases). The CDR3 is made up of 15 amino acids. Trimming stripped 2 bases from V and 5 bases from J, with 15 bases between. Germline V gene data show CDR1 as MGHRA and CDR2 as YSYEKL. CDR3 bases: TGCGCCAGCAGCCAAATCGGGACCCTTATATATGGCTACACCTTC. The encoded protein is CASSQIGTLIYGYTF.

V is TRBV4-1 and J is TRBJ2-5, with D tentatively TRBD1 or TRBD2 (5 bases each). The CDR3 sequence is 17 residues long. Trimming removed 4 bases from V and 2 bases from J, with 20 bases in between. Germline V CDR1 and CDR2: MGHRA, YSYEKL. CDR3 nucleotide sequence: TGCGCCAGCAGCCCCAGCGTCGCCGGGACGGAACAAGAGACCCAGTACTTC. This codes for CASSPSVAGTEQETQYF.

The gene calls are TRBV29-1 and TRBJ2-7; either TRBD1 or TRBD2 may supply D (5 bases each). The CDR3 sequence is 15 residues long. Germline V gene lookup returns CDR1 SQVTM and CDR2 ANQGSEA. Between the trimmed V and J ends, which lost 3 bases and 0 bases, there was a span of 15 bases. This CDR3 reads CSVDGLEDNSYEQYF. DNA for the CDR3: TGCAGCGTTGACGGGTTGGAGGACAACTCCTACGAGCAGTACTTC.

The gene calls are TRBV7-8 and TRBJ2-1; TRBD2 aligns across 12 bases. The germline V gene encodes CDR1 SGHVS and CDR2 FQNEAQ. The CDR3 contains 16 residues. J was trimmed by 9 bases and V by 1 base; bases with no gene match: 7. The CDR3 nucleotides are TGTGCCAGCAGCTTAGGGACTAGCGGGGACATCGGTGAGCAGTTCTTC. Protein sequence: CASSLGTSGDIGEQFF.

The chain employs TRBV14 and TRBJ1-2; D gene uncertain. V lost 0 bases and J 4 bases, leaving 15 bases between the germline ends. The CDR3 is 16 residues long. Germline CDR1 reads SGHDN; CDR2 reads FVKESK. This CDR3 is CASSQDSRGALYGYTF. DNA for the CDR3: TGTGCCAGCAGCCAAGATTCTCGGGGAGCTCTCTATGGCTACACCTTC.

The CDR3: CASSPPGGSYEQYF. DNA of the CDR3: TGTGCCAGCAGCCCCCCTGGAGGATCTTACGAGCAGTACTTC. This sequence joins TRBV9 and TRBJ2-7; tentative D call: TRBD2 (5 bases). CDR3 length: 14 amino acids. The germline V gene has CDR1 SGDLS and CDR2 YYNGEE. V gave up 4 bases and J gave up 4 bases, with 15 bases separating them.

The V call is TRBV6-5, the J call TRBJ2-7; 11 bases map to TRBD1. From germline, CDR1 is MNHEY and CDR2 SVGAGI. The CDR3 totals 17 residues. The V segment lost 0 bases and the J segment 2 bases; nucleotides outside the gene matches: 6. The CDR3 region is CASSYSAGTGGPYEQYF. Here the CDR3 DNA reads TGTGCCAGCAGTTACTCGGCCGGGACAGGGGGTCCCTACGAGCAGTACTTC.

V gene TRBV4-3 combines with J gene TRBJ2-7; no reliable D call. Trimming pared 0 bases from V and 2 bases from J, leaving 2 bases between. The germline V gene has CDR1 LGHNA and CDR2 YSLEER. The CDR3 runs to 12 residues. CDR3 residues: CASSQDPYEQYF. The CDR3 DNA reads as TGCGCCAGCAGCCAAGATCCCTACGAGCAGTACTTC.